This T cell receptor (beta chain) was documented in a study of tumor-infiltrating lymphocytes in primary liver carcinoma. For each extraction, RNA and DNA were obtained together from around 18-30 mg of unsorted bulk tissue. Treatment of the patients' primary liver carcinoma consisted of surgical resection. Starting from roughly 0.5 ug of total RNA, TCR beta cDNA was produced with a primer in the constant region. ARM-PCR was slightly modified, and three nested multiplex PCR rounds with it gave rise to the TCR beta libraries. In the first two PCR rounds, TRBV1-TRBV30 forward primers were paired with a C-beta reverse primer, and each round lasted around 10 cycles. One entry per CDR3 protein results from TCRdb running MiXCR on the multiplex PCR reads. The sample has about 92,000 distinct CDR3 sequences, around 68% seen once. Notes on the study in general: Tumor specimens were characterized by a significantly higher top-250-clone fraction than blood (p = 0.039).

V was clipped by 5 bases and J by 5 bases, with 14 bases between them. There are 14 residues in the CDR3. The germline V gene encodes CDR1 SGHAT and CDR2 FQNNGV. Concerning this clonotype itself: What it binds is unknown.

Sequenced sample: tumor-adjacent normal liver tissue. The TCR comes from a man in his forties with primary liver carcinoma and hepatitis B virus infection. The chain combines TRBV11-2 with TRBJ2-3; weak D call: TRBD2 (6 bases). CDR3 DNA sequence: TGTGCCAGCAGCCCCGGCATGCGGGGAGATACGCAGTATTTT. Translation: CASSPGMRGDTQYF.